This T cell receptor beta chain stems from a study of blood T cell repertoires in COVID-19. J was trimmed by 2 bases and V by 8 bases; bases with no gene match: 4. The CDR3 has 13 amino acids. From germline, CDR1 is LGHDT and CDR2 YNNKEL (reference sequence). Participant-reported clinical history was the basis for cohort assignment. Only in-frame clones appear in the TCRdb table, and some are missing; sequencing was by immunoSEQ multiplex PCR. The profile shows 400,000 to 550,000 clones, nearly 90% of them singletons. The V and J genes are TRBV3-1 (or the pseudogene TRBV3-2) and TRBJ2-7, with 9 bases matching TRBD2. Sequences were obtained from PBMCs or T cells enriched from blood (not recorded which). The sequence was obtained from a woman aged 18-29 years with acute COVID-19. CDR3 region: CASSGTSTYEQYF. CDR3 coding DNA: TGTGCCAGCTCAGGGACTAGCACCTACGAGCAGTACTTC.